This passage covers 25 T cell receptor beta chains from one sample sequenced in a study of blood T cells in healthy people across ages. A second PCR of about 7 to 11 cycles used a sample-barcoded 5' primer and a J-beta primer mix. TCRdb reprocessed the 5' RACE reads with MiXCR, giving one entry per CDR3 protein. The sample yields about 1.8 million distinct CDR3 sequences, 49% seen once. What was sequenced was blood. The receptors derive from a woman aged 35 to 49 in good health.

This clonotype was recorded a few times. The chain employs TRBV6-5 and TRBJ2-7, with unresolved D. This CDR3 is 14 amino acids long. In germline, CDR1 is MNHEY, CDR2 SVGAGI. V lost 6 bases, J lost 2 bases, and 14 bases lay in between. CDR3 amino acids: CASSQLGRAYEQYF. CDR3 nucleotides: TGTGCCAGCAGCCAACTCGGACGGGCCTACGAGCAGTACTTC.

On this clonotype: A read error is possible here, since a much larger clone lies one base away. The rearrangement links TRBV10-3 to TRBJ2-5; D not resolved. CDR1 and CDR2 from the germline V gene are ENHRY and SYGVKD. V gave up 0 bases and J gave up 5 bases, with 10 bases separating them. The CDR3 is 14 amino acids. CDR3 nucleotides: TGTGCCATCAGTGAGTCGTTGGTGGAGGAGACCCAGTACTTC. This gives the protein CAISESLVEETQYF.

The chain couples TRBV3-1 to TRBJ2-1; D is undetermined. Germline V lookup: CDR1 LGHDT, CDR2 YNNKEL (reference sequence). The CDR3 contains 14 residues. Trimming stripped 5 bases from V and 4 bases from J, with 12 bases between. The CDR3 DNA sequence: TGTGCCAGCAGCTTTTATGGGGTTTACAATGAGCAGTTCTTC. This sequence encodes CASSFYGVYNEQFF.

This clonotype was counted a single time. The limits of the CDR3 on the DNA are not certain, so only TCRdb's listed CDR3 is given. The J gene is TRBJ2-5, the V gene TRBV27. From its first to its last residue, the CDR3 has 13 amino acids. Looked up from germline, CDR1 is MNHEY and CDR2 is SMNVEV (reference sequence). The CDR3 here is CASILAKLKTQYF.

The chain has TRBV28 and TRBJ2-3; no clear D. Germline V gene data show CDR1 as MDHEN and CDR2 as SYDVKM. The CDR3 has 12 amino acids. V was cut by 8 bases and J by 6 bases, with 12 bases left in between. The CDR3 coding sequence is TGTGCCAGCGTATCGATTGAGGATACGCAGTATTTT. Translating it yields CASVSIEDTQYF. Together with reference TRBV28 and TRBJ2-3, the CDR3 gives the full variable domain: DVKVTQSSRYLVKRTGEKVFLECVQDMDHENMFWYRQDPGLGLRLIYFSYDVKMKEKGDIPEGYSVSREKKERFSLILESASTNQTSMYLCASVSIEDTQYFGPGTRLTVL.

The genes are TRBV20-1 and TRBJ1-6; 7 positions match TRBD1. The CDR3 totals 17 residues. Losses at the gene ends were 0 bases for V and 2 bases for J; bases not matched to a gene: 7. CDR1 and CDR2 from the germline V gene are DFQATT and SNEGSKA (reference sequence). CDR3 loop: CSARDSGGQPYNSPLHF. The CDR3 nucleotides are TGCAGTGCTAGAGATTCGGGGGGACAGCCCTATAATTCACCCCTCCACTTT.

The gene calls are TRBV5-6 and TRBJ2-3; D is perhaps TRBD2 (7 bases). From germline, CDR1 is SGHDT and CDR2 YYEEEE. Deletions cut 4 bases from V and 4 bases from J, with 16 bases between. The CDR3 has 15 amino acids. The CDR3 coding sequence is TGTGCCAGCAGCGCGGGGGCGGGGACGGCAGATACGCAGTATTTT. Translating gives CASSAGAGTADTQYF.

This chain joins TRBV15 and TRBJ1-6, with D possibly being TRBD1 (6 bases). The V end lost 1 base, the J end lost 8 bases, and 12 bases lay between the germline ends. The CDR3 has 15 residues. Germline CDR1 reads LNHNV; CDR2 reads YYDKDF (reference sequence). The CDR3 DNA reads TGTGCCACCAGCAGAGTAGGGACACTCGATTCACCCCTCCACTTT. It translates to CATSRVGTLDSPLHF.

The chain uses TRBV15 and TRBJ2-5; 7 bases fit TRBD1. Per the germline V gene, CDR1 is LNHNV and CDR2 is YYDKDF (reference sequence). V trimming: 4 bases; J trimming: 5 bases; junction bases outside the gene matches: 10. There are 15 residues in the CDR3. CDR3 DNA: TGTGCCACCAGCACCCAGACAGGGTTGGGGGAGACCCAGTACTTC. This encodes CATSTQTGLGETQYF.

This clonotype came up a few times. CDR3 amino acids: CASSLALMGRVETQYF. CDR3 nucleotides: TGTGCCAGCAGTTTAGCGCTTATGGGCAGGGTTGAGACCCAGTACTTC. The chain is built from TRBV12-3 or TRBV12-4 and TRBJ2-5; weak D call: TRBD1 (5 bases). The CDR3 is 16 amino acids. V was clipped by 0 bases and J by 5 bases, with 16 bases between them.

This clonotype turned up a few times. This chain connects TRBV6-5 to TRBJ2-3; D remains unclear. V lost 1 base to trimming and J lost 0 bases, with 5 bases between them. The length of the CDR3 is 14 residues. The V gene's germline CDR1 is MNHEY and CDR2 SVGAGI. The CDR3 here is CASSYFSSTDTQYF. CDR3 sequence (DNA): TGTGCCAGCAGTTACTTTTCTAGCACAGATACGCAGTATTTT.

This clonotype was detected ten times or more. This rearrangement joins TRBV28 to TRBJ2-7; maybe TRBD1 (7 bases). Trimming left V 5 bases short and J 3 bases short, with 17 bases between. The CDR3 is made up of 15 amino acids. The germline CDR1 and CDR2 sequences are MDHEN and SYDVKM. The CDR3 loop is CASSDPLQGGYEQYF. CDR3 in DNA: TGTGCCAGCAGTGACCCTCTGCAGGGGGGCTACGAGCAGTACTTC. The full variable domain, in which reference TRBV28 and TRBJ2-7 provide the parts outside the CDR3, is DVKVTQSSRYLVKRTGEKVFLECVQDMDHENMFWYRQDPGLGLRLIYFSYDVKMKEKGDIPEGYSVSREKKERFSLILESASTNQTSMYLCASSDPLQGGYEQYFGPGTRLTVT.

This chain joins TRBV20-1 and TRBJ2-5, with 7 bases fitting TRBD2. Germline V gene sequence: CDR1 DFQATT, CDR2 SNEGSKA (reference sequence). The V and J ends lost 6 bases and 3 bases, in that order; junction bases with no gene match: 25. The CDR3 loop spans 19 amino acids. The DNA for the CDR3 is TGCAGTGCCACGTGGTTTGGGAGAGGGGCTAGCGGTGATGAAGAGACCCAGTACTTC. Translation gives CSATWFGRGASGDEETQYF.

The chain is built from TRBV6-6 and TRBJ1-4; D may be TRBD1 (6 bases). V was cut by 5 bases and J by 9 bases, with 13 bases left in between. Germline-derived CDR1 and CDR2 are MNHNY and SVGAGI (reference sequence). The CDR3 loop spans 13 amino acids. DNA of the CDR3: TGTGCCAGCAGTCTCCGGGACATGCAAAAACTGTTTTTT. Protein product: CASSLRDMQKLFF.

The chain couples TRBV29-1 to TRBJ2-5, with TRBD2 identical over 9 bases. This CDR3 is built from 14 residues. J lost 2 bases, V lost 5 bases, and 6 bases had no gene match. Per the germline V gene, CDR1 is SQVTM and CDR2 is ANQGSEA. The chain's CDR3 is CSVPLAGWQETQYF. In DNA, the CDR3 is TGCAGCGTTCCACTAGCGGGTTGGCAAGAGACCCAGTACTTC.

This clonotype has a handful of counts. This chain links TRBV7-2 with TRBJ2-7, with 13 nucleotides matching TRBD2. V was clipped by 6 bases and J by 7 bases; unmatched bases: 3. Germline values: CDR1 SGHTA, CDR2 FQGNSA. This CDR3 is 13 amino acids long. The CDR3 spells CASRGLAGQEQYF. CDR3 coding DNA: TGTGCCAGCAGGGGACTAGCGGGGCAGGAGCAGTACTTC. Supplemented by reference TRBV7-2 and TRBJ2-7, the full variable domain reads GAGVSQSPSNKVTEKGKDVELRCDPISGHTALYWYRQSLGQGLEFLIYFQGNSAPDKSGLPSDRFSAERTGGSVSTLTIQRTQQEDSAVYLCASRGLAGQEQYFGPGTRLTVT.

The chain employs TRBV20-1 and TRBJ1-6; D is uncertain. The CDR3 runs to 14 residues. Trimming removed 4 bases at V and 10 bases at J, with 17 bases between. Germline values: CDR1 DFQATT, CDR2 SNEGSKA (reference sequence). For the CDR3, the DNA is TGCAGTGCTATTATGGGGATGGGGATGTCACCCCTCCACTTT. Amino acid sequence: CSAIMGMGMSPLHF.

The V and J genes are TRBV19 and TRBJ2-5; 7 nucleotides line up with TRBD1. The last part of the DNA fits TRBJ2-7 better; the J call may be wrong. The CDR3 is made up of 14 amino acids. The germline CDR1 and CDR2 sequences are LNHDA and SQIVND (reference sequence). The CDR3 here is CASSLTGSGYEQYF. CDR3 bases: TGTGCCAGTAGTTTGACAGGGAGCGGCTACGAGCAGTACTTC.

There are a few counts of this clonotype. This chain links TRBV29-1 with TRBJ2-5, with 9 bases matching TRBD1. This CDR3 spans 12 amino acids. Germline assignment: CDR1 SQVTM and CDR2 ANQGSEA. The ends lost 7 bases at V and 5 bases at J; junction bases unmatched: 5. The chain's CDR3 is CSGTGVGETQYF. In nucleotides, the CDR3 is TGCAGCGGGACAGGGGTTGGGGAGACCCAGTACTTC.

The V and J genes are TRBV7-2 and TRBJ1-1; 9 positions match TRBD1. With 2 bases clipped from V and 2 bases from J, the junction kept 12 bases outside the gene matches. Germline CDR1 and CDR2: SGHTA and FQGNSA. The CDR3 has 18 residues. The chain's CDR3 is CASSLPIGTGLLNTEAFF. In DNA, the CDR3 is TGTGCCAGCAGCTTACCGATCGGGACAGGGCTACTCAACACTGAAGCTTTCTTT. The full variable domain, rest sourced from reference TRBV7-2 and TRBJ1-1, is GAGVSQSPSNKVTEKGKDVELRCDPISGHTALYWYRQSLGQGLEFLIYFQGNSAPDKSGLPSDRFSAERTGGSVSTLTIQRTQQEDSAVYLCASSLPIGTGLLNTEAFFGQGTRLTVV.

The genes are TRBV20-1 and TRBJ2-1, with D perhaps assigned TRBD1 or TRBD2 (5 bases each). The germline gives CDR1 DFQATT, CDR2 SNEGSKA (reference sequence). This CDR3 spans 15 amino acids. V was pared by 6 bases and J by 8 bases, with 23 bases between. The CDR3 sequence: CSAPSFGALQDEQFF. The CDR3 DNA reads as TGCAGTGCCCCCTCTTTCGGGGCACTTCAGGATGAGCAGTTCTTC.

This rearrangement joins TRBV20-1 to TRBJ2-5; 8 nucleotides agree with TRBD2. The J call may not be correct, given that the DNA end is closer to TRBJ2-7. Germline lookup yields CDR1 DFQATT and CDR2 SNEGSKA (reference sequence). The CDR3 covers 13 residues. CDR3: CSAKQAGGYEQYF. The CDR3 DNA sequence: TGCAGTGCTAAACAGGCGGGGGGTTACGAGCAGTACTTC.

The chain employs TRBV28 and TRBJ1-2; D call uncertain. CDR3 size: 13 residues. Germline V gives CDR1 MDHEN, CDR2 SYDVKM. Trimming stripped 8 bases from V and 1 base from J, with 11 bases between. This CDR3 is CASASVGNYGYTF. The CDR3 DNA is TGTGCCAGCGCTTCGGTTGGTAACTATGGCTACACCTTC.

This rearrangement joins TRBV5-1 to TRBJ2-1; TRBD1 or TRBD2 may be the D gene (6 bases each). The CDR3 extends over 16 amino acids. Per the germline V gene, CDR1 is SGHRS and CDR2 is YFSETQ. V was pared by 0 bases and J by 7 bases, with 17 bases between. CDR3 loop: CASSLASEGTRNEQFF. CDR3 coding DNA: TGCGCCAGCAGCTTGGCGTCGGAGGGGACAAGGAATGAGCAGTTCTTC.

The J gene is TRBJ2-1, the V gene TRBV11-2, with 7 bases that match TRBD1. Germline CDR1 SGHAT, CDR2 FQNNGV. The CDR3 runs to 16 residues. V was pared by 1 base and J by 10 bases, with 13 bases of the junction left unmatched. The CDR3 loop reads CASSLGTGVPPWEQFF. CDR3 sequence (DNA): TGTGCCAGCAGCTTAGGGACAGGCGTCCCCCCCTGGGAGCAGTTCTTC.